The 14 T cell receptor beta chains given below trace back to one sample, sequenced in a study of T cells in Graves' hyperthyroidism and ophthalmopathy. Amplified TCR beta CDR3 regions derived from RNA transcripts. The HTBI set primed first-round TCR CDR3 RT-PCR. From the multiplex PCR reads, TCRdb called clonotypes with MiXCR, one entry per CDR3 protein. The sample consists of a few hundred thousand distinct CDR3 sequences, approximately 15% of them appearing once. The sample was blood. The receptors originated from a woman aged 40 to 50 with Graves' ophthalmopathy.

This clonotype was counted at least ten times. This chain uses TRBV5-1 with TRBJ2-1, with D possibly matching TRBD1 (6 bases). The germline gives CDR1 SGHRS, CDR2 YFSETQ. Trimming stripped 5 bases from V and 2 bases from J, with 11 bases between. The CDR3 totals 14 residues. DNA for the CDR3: TGCGCCAGCAGGGGACAAGTAGCCTACAATGAGCAGTTCTTC. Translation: CASRGQVAYNEQFF.

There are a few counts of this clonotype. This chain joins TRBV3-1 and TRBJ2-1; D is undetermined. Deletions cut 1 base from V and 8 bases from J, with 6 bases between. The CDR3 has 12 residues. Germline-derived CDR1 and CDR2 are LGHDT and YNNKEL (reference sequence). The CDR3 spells CASSQGPDEQFF. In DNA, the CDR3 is TGTGCCAGCAGCCAAGGCCCGGATGAGCAGTTCTTC.

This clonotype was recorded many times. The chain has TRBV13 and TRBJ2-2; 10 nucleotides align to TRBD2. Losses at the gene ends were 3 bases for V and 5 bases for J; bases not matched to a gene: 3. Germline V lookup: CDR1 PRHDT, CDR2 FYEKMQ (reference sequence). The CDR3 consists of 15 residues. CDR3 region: CASSFLAGATGELFF. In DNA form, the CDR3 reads TGTGCCAGCAGCTTCCTAGCGGGAGCAACCGGGGAGCTGTTTTTT.

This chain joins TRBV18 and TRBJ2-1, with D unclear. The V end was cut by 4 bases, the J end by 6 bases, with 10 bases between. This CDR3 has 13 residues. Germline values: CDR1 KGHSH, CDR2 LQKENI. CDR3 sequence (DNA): TGTGCCAGCTCACAAAGTGAAGCCAATGAGCAGTTCTTC. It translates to CASSQSEANEQFF.

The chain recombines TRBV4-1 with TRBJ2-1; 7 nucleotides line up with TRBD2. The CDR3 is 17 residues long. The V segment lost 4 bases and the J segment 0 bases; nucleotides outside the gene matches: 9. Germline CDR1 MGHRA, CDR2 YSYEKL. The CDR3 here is CASSLGTTQSSYNEQFF. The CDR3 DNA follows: TGCGCCAGCAGCCTCGGGACTACCCAAAGCTCCTACAATGAGCAGTTCTTC.

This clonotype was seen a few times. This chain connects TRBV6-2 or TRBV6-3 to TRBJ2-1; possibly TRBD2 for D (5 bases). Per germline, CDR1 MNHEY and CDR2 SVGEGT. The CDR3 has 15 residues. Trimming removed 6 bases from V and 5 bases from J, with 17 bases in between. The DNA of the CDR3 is TGTGCCAGCAGAATAAGACCCGGGATGAACAATGAGCAGTTCTTC. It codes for CASRIRPGMNNEQFF.

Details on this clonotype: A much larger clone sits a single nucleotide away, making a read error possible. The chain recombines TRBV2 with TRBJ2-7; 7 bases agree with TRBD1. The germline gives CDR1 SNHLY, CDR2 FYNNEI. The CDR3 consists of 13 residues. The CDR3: CARRGTVSYEQYF. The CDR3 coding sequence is TGTGCCCGCAGGGGGACAGTCTCCTACGAGCAGTACTTC.

This CDR3 is CASSTPASSGEQYF. Here the CDR3 DNA reads TGCGCCAGCAGCACTCCGGCTAGCTCGGGCGAGCAGTACTTC. The V gene is TRBV4-1, the J gene TRBJ2-7, with D possibly being TRBD2 (5 bases). The CDR3 is made up of 14 amino acids. Between the trimmed V and J ends, which lost 5 bases and 6 bases, there was a span of 17 bases. Germline values: CDR1 MGHRA, CDR2 YSYEKL.

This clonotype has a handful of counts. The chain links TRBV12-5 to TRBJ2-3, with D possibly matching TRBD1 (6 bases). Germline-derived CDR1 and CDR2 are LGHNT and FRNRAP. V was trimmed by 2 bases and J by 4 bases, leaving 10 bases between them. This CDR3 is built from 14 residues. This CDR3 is CASGLWGQADTQYF. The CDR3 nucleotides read TGTGCTAGTGGTTTGTGGGGGCAGGCAGATACGCAGTATTTT.

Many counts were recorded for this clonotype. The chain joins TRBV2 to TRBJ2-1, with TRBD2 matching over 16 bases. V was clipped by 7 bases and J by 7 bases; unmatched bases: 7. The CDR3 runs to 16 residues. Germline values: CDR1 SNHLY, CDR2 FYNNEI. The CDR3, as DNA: TGTGCCAGCAAAACGGGACTAGCGGGGGGGTCAAATGAGCAGTTCTTC. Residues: CASKTGLAGGSNEQFF. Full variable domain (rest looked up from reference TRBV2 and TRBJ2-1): EPEVTQTPSHQVTQMGQEVILRCVPISNHLYFYWYRQILGQKVEFLVSFYNNEISEKSEIFDDQFSVERPDGSNFTLKIRSTKLEDSAMYFCASKTGLAGGSNEQFFGPGTRLTVL.

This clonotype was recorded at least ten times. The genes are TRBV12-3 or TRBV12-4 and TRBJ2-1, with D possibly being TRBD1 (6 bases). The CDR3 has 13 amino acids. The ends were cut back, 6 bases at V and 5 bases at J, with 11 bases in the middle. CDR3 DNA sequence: TGTGCCAGCAGGCAGCAGGGGCACAATGAGCAGTTCTTC. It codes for CASRQQGHNEQFF.

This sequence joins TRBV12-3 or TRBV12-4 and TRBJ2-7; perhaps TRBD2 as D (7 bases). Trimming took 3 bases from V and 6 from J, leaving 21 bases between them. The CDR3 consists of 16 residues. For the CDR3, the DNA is TGTGCCAGCAGTTTTCAGCGGGCGGGGGCCCACTCCGAGCAGTACTTC. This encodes CASSFQRAGAHSEQYF.

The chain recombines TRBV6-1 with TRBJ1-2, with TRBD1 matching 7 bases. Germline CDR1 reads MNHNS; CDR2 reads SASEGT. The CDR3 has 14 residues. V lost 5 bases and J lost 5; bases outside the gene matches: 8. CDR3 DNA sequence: TGTGCCAGCAGTAGACCGGGACAGAAGTATGGCTACACCTTC. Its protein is CASSRPGQKYGYTF.

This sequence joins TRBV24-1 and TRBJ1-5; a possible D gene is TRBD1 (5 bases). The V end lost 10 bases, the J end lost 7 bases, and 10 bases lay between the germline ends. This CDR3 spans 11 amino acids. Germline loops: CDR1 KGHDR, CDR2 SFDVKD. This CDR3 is CATGVSQPQHF. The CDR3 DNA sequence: TGTGCCACAGGGGTCTCCCAGCCCCAGCATTTT.